One sample yielded the 19 T cell receptor beta chains listed below, sequenced in a study of chemoradiotherapy in HPV16-positive cancers. Profiled with immunoSEQ multiplex PCR; TCRdb holds only in-frame clones, not every one. The data hold more than 10,000 clones, with about 91% observed a single time. The sequences come from blood, collected from a patient who underwent chemoradiotherapy. The receptors here all came from a human donor with HPV-associated anogenital cancer.

The rearrangement joins TRBV10-2 to TRBJ1-2; D not resolved. Germline V gene lookup returns CDR1 WSHSY and CDR2 SAAADI. This CDR3 has 15 amino acids. V lost 0 bases and J lost 0, with 8 bases in between. CDR3 nucleotide sequence: TGCGCCAGCAGTGAGTCCCGAGGTTCTAACTATGGCTACACCTTC. Protein product: CASSESRGSNYGYTF.

This chain joins TRBV6-5 and TRBJ2-3; possibly TRBD2 for D (6 bases). Germline loops: CDR1 MNHEY, CDR2 SVGAGI. Trimming stripped 6 bases from V and 2 bases from J, with 9 bases between. CDR3 size: 13 residues. Written as DNA, the CDR3 is TGTGCCAGCAGAAGGGACTTCACAGATACGCAGTATTTT. Translation gives CASRRDFTDTQYF.

The chain uses TRBV5-4 and TRBJ1-4; TRBD1 might be the D (6 bases). The CDR3 totals 15 residues. The germline gives CDR1 SGHNT, CDR2 YYREEE (reference sequence). Trimming cost V 4 bases and J 6 bases, with 16 bases left between them. The CDR3 DNA reads as TGTGCCAGCAGCCACAACAGGGCTGTGGATGAAAAACTGTTTTTT. It yields the protein CASSHNRAVDEKLFF.

The chain uses TRBV7-2 and TRBJ2-2, with a possible D match to TRBD1 (5 bases). The germline V gene encodes CDR1 SGHTA and CDR2 FQGNSA. There are 19 residues in the CDR3. Deletions cut 1 base from V and 4 bases from J, with 22 bases between. CDR3 region: CASSLVGPVRARGTGELFF. CDR3 DNA: TGTGCCAGCAGCTTAGTGGGGCCAGTTCGGGCACGAGGCACCGGGGAGCTGTTTTTT.

The gene calls are TRBV6-5 and TRBJ1-5; D is unclear. The CDR3 consists of 13 residues. The V end lost 8 bases, the J end lost 4 bases, and 12 bases lay between the germline ends. The germline V gene has CDR1 MNHEY and CDR2 SVGAGI. The CDR3 loop reads CASAVWANQPQHF. DNA of the CDR3: TGTGCCAGCGCTGTTTGGGCAAATCAGCCCCAGCATTTT.

The chain is built from TRBV7-9 and TRBJ1-4, with D tentatively TRBD1 (6 bases). With 1 base removed from V and 4 bases from J, the gap between germline ends came to 10 bases. Germline lookup yields CDR1 SEHNR and CDR2 FQNEAQ (reference sequence). There are 15 residues in the CDR3. As DNA, the CDR3 is TGTGCCAGCAGCTTAGAGACAGGCCTTAATGAAAAACTGTTTTTT. Its protein product is CASSLETGLNEKLFF.

The genes are TRBV4-1 and TRBJ2-6; 10 positions agree with TRBD1. The CDR3 length is 17 residues. Germline CDR1 is MGHRA and CDR2 is YSYEKL. With V trimmed by 4 bases and J by 0 bases, 3 bases remained unmatched. The CDR3 here is CASSPGTGVSGANVLTF. CDR3 coding DNA: TGCGCCAGCAGCCCCGGGACAGGGGTCTCTGGGGCCAACGTCCTGACTTTC.

The chain combines TRBV19 with TRBJ2-7; no reliable D call. Trimming stripped 5 bases from V and 1 base from J, with 9 bases between. Germline CDR1 LNHDA, CDR2 SQIVND (reference sequence). This CDR3 has 13 amino acids. CDR3 sequence: CASSYGASYEQYF. The CDR3, as DNA: TGTGCCAGTAGTTATGGTGCATCCTACGAGCAGTACTTC.

The chain carries TRBV2 and TRBJ2-7, with D perhaps matching TRBD1 (6 bases). The CDR3 is 12 amino acids. Germline V CDR1 and CDR2: SNHLY, FYNNEI. V was trimmed by 3 bases and J by 9 bases, leaving 12 bases between them. CDR3 nucleotide sequence: TGTGCCAGCAGTGATACAGGGTCGGGGCAGTACTTC. Protein: CASSDTGSGQYF. The variable domain in full, with the rest retrieved from reference TRBV2 and TRBJ2-7, is EPEVTQTPSHQVTQMGQEVILRCVPISNHLYFYWYRQILGQKVEFLVSFYNNEISEKSEIFDDQFSVERPDGSNFTLKIRSTKLEDSAMYFCASSDTGSGQYFGPGTRLTVT.

As to this clone: Mismatch with germline at one junction end may stem from a read error. V and J are TRBV9 and TRBJ1-2; TRBD1 is a possible D gene (6 bases). This CDR3 has 13 residues. Looked up from germline, CDR1 is SGDLS and CDR2 is YYNGEE. The CDR3 nucleotides are TGTGCCAGCAGCCCGAGAACCAGGGGTTGGGCGTACTTC. It codes for CASSPRTRGWAYF.

This rearrangement joins TRBV27 to TRBJ2-6; tentative D call: TRBD1 (5 bases). V dropped 6 bases and J dropped 2 bases, with 11 bases sitting between them. CDR1 and CDR2 (germline): MNHEY, SMNVEV (reference sequence). The CDR3 covers 15 residues. CDR3 coding DNA: TGTGCCAGCAGGTCCGGCAGGGCTGGGGCCAACGTCCTGACTTTC. Translating gives CASRSGRAGANVLTF.

This chain joins TRBV5-1 and TRBJ1-2; 10 bases align to TRBD1. V trimming: 0 bases; J trimming: 8 bases; junction bases outside the gene matches: 7. Germline assignment: CDR1 SGHRS and CDR2 YFSETQ. CDR3 length: 15 residues. The CDR3 region is CASSLVGTGDLGYTF. DNA of the CDR3: TGCGCCAGCAGCTTGGTTGGGACAGGGGACTTGGGCTACACCTTC.

The chain uses TRBV28 and TRBJ1-4, with D perhaps TRBD1 (5 bases). Germline assignment: CDR1 MDHEN and CDR2 SYDVKM. V shed 5 bases and J shed 4 bases, with 17 bases lying between them. This CDR3 has 16 residues. For the CDR3, the DNA is TGTGCCAGCAGTCTTTCCTCGGGACCGATTAATGAAAAACTGTTTTTT. It specifies CASSLSSGPINEKLFF.

This sequence joins TRBV7-9 and TRBJ2-4, with 7 bases identical to TRBD2. V shed 5 bases and J 1 base; nucleotides not matched to a gene: 5. The CDR3 loop spans 15 amino acids. CDR1 SEHNR and CDR2 FQNEAQ come from the germline V gene (reference sequence). The CDR3, as DNA: TGTGCCAGCAGCCCCGACGGGGGGGCCAAAAACATTCAGTACTTC. Amino acid sequence: CASSPDGGAKNIQYF.

This chain's CDR3 is CASSSGQGAINEQFF. DNA for the CDR3: TGCGCCAGCAGCAGCGGACAGGGGGCGATCAATGAGCAGTTCTTC. V gene TRBV5-1 combines with J gene TRBJ2-1; 11 nucleotides agree with TRBD1. With V trimmed by 4 bases and J by 6 bases, 6 bases remained unmatched. Germline V gives CDR1 SGHRS, CDR2 YFSETQ. The CDR3 length is 15 residues.

V gene TRBV7-9 combines with J gene TRBJ1-4; 8 bases match TRBD1. V shed 5 bases, J shed 6 bases, and the junction held 5 bases outside the gene matches. This CDR3 is 14 amino acids long. From germline, CDR1 is SEHNR and CDR2 FQNEAQ (reference sequence). The CDR3 nucleotides are TGTGCCAGCAGCCGACAGGGGTACGATGAAAAACTGTTTTTT. As protein: CASSRQGYDEKLFF.

The CDR3 sequence is CASSRSSSYNEQFF. CDR3 sequence (DNA): TGCGCCAGCAGTAGGTCGAGCTCCTACAATGAGCAGTTCTTC. The chain joins TRBV5-1 to TRBJ2-1; D is uncertain. V lost 5 bases, J lost 0 bases, and 9 bases lay in between. The CDR3 extends over 14 amino acids. CDR1 and CDR2 (germline): SGHRS, YFSETQ.

The chain uses TRBV9 and TRBJ2-3; the match to TRBD2 covers 11 bases. The germline CDR1 and CDR2 sequences are SGDLS and YYNGEE. This CDR3 comprises 16 residues. The ends lost 2 bases at V and 5 bases at J; junction bases unmatched: 7. This CDR3 reads CASSVGTSGWGDTQYF. The CDR3 nucleotides read TGTGCCAGCAGCGTGGGGACTAGCGGTTGGGGAGATACGCAGTATTTT.

J is TRBJ2-7 and V is TRBV7-9; TRBD2 aligns across 10 bases. The germline CDR1 and CDR2 sequences are SEHNR and FQNEAQ (reference sequence). The trim removed 4 bases at V and 3 bases at J, leaving 3 bases unmatched. The CDR3 sequence is 14 residues long. The CDR3 DNA reads TGTGCCAGCAGCTCTAGCGGGAGTCTCTACGAGCAGTACTTC. It codes for CASSSSGSLYEQYF.